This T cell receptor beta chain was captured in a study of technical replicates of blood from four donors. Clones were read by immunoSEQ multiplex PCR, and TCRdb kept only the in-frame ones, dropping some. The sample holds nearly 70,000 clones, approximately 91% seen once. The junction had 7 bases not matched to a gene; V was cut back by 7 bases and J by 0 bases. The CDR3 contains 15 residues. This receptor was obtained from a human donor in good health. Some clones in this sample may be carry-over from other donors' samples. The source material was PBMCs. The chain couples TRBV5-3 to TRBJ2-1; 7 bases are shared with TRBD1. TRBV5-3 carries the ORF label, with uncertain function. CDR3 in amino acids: CARRRYRGSYNEQFF. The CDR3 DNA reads TGTGCCAGACGTCGGTACAGGGGCTCCTACAATGAGCAGTTCTTC.